This T cell receptor beta chain was recorded in a study of T-cell memory formation after mild COVID-19. Germline V gene sequence: CDR1 MNHEY, CDR2 SVGEGT. The CDR3 has 16 residues. Losses at the gene ends were 0 bases for V and 4 bases for J; bases not matched to a gene: 6. TCRdb reanalysed the 5' RACE reads using MiXCR and keeps one entry per CDR3 protein. The repertoire consists of around 370,000 distinct CDR3 sequences, with 20% to 25% occurring once and the leading ten covering around an eighth. V usage is TRBV6-2 or TRBV6-3 and J usage is TRBJ2-1, with 7 bases fitting TRBD2. What was sequenced was PBMCs or a T cell subset sorted from them (not recorded which). The origin of this receptor is an adult woman who had mild COVID-19 (a few samples of this study predate the infection). Cell type and time point are not known. The CDR3 here is CASSYSIGGGYNEQFF. In DNA form, the CDR3 reads TGTGCCAGCAGTTACTCGATTGGGGGGGGATACAATGAGCAGTTCTTC.